This is a list of T cell receptor beta chains from one sample in a study of blood T cell repertoires in COVID-19. Libraries were prepared by immunoSEQ multiplex PCR; TCRdb keeps only in-frame clonotypes and omits some of them. The sample holds approximately 270,000 clones, around 88% seen once. The sequencing sample was made of peripheral blood. Receptors originate from an elderly man with acute or convalescent COVID-19. CDR3s include the opening cysteine and the closing phenylalanine or tryptophan. D genes are given only for firm matches. Rows give clone size only sometimes, using once, few, many, or a class for an expanded clone.

>few|-|TRBV9|TRBJ1-2
TGTGCCAGCAGCGTAGTCGGGGGAAGCGTTGCGGACTTC
CASSVVGGSVADF
>-|-|TRBV7-9|TRBJ1-3
TGTGCCAGCAGCTGGGGGGGCAGTTTCTCTGGAAACACCATATATTTT
CASSWGGSFSGNTIYF
>-|-|TRBV6-6|TRBJ1-1
TGTGCCAGCAGTCCTCGTGAGGGTACTGAAGCTTTCTTT
CASSPREGTEAFF
>-|TRBD2|TRBV27|TRBJ2-5
TGTGCCAGCAGTCCCCGACTAGCGAGGTACCAAGAGACCCAGTACTTC
CASSPRLARYQETQYF
>-|-|TRBV29-1|TRBJ2-4
TGCAGCGTTGGACGGGGTTCGGACATTCAGTACTTC
CSVGRGSDIQYF
>-|TRBD1|TRBV6-5|TRBJ2-3
TGTGCCAGCAGCCCGGACAGGGGGAATACAGATACGCAGTATTTT
CASSPDRGNTDTQYF
>-|TRBD2|TRBV6-5|TRBJ2-1
TGTGCCAGCAGTTACTCTCCGGCGGGGGTGGGCGAGCAGTTCTTC
CASSYSPAGVGEQFF
>-|TRBD1|TRBV5-1|TRBJ2-2
TGCGCCAGCAGCCAGCAGCGGACAGGGGTTATCGGGGAGCTGTTTTTT
CASSQQRTGVIGELFF
>-|TRBD2|TRBV6-4|TRBJ2-1
TGTGCCAGCAGTGGACTAGCGGGGGGGTTCAATGAGCAGTTCTTC
CASSGLAGGFNEQFF
>-|-|TRBV5-1|TRBJ1-2
TGCGCCAGCAGAATCGGGGGGAACTATGGCTACACCTTC
CASRIGGNYGYTF
>few|TRBD1|TRBV29-1|TRBJ2-3
TGCAGCGTTACTCGACAGGGGCCAGATACGCAGTATTTT
CSVTRQGPDTQYF
>-|-|TRBV6-2/TRBV6-3|TRBJ1-2
TGTGCCAGCAGTTACCCGGGTGGCGGCAACTATGGCTACACCTTC
CASSYPGGGNYGYTF
>-|-|TRBV9|TRBJ2-5
TGTGCCAGCAGCGTCGGGGGACCTCAAGAGACCCAGTACTTC
CASSVGGPQETQYF
>-|-|TRBV6-5|TRBJ2-1
TGTGCCAGCAGTTACTCTGGTAGCGGTTCCTACAATGAGCAGTTCTTC
CASSYSGSGSYNEQFF
>few|TRBD1|TRBV18|TRBJ1-1
TGTGCCAGCTCATCGGGACAGCCGAACACTGAAGCTTTCTTT
CASSSGQPNTEAFF
>-|-|TRBV7-2|TRBJ2-7
TGTGCCAGCAGCTCCCAATACAGGATAAAATCCTACGAGCAGTACTTC
CASSSQYRIKSYEQYF
>-|TRBD1|TRBV5-1|TRBJ1-2
TGCGCCCCCAATTTGGACAGGGCTAACTATGGCTACACCTTC
CAPNLDRANYGYTF
>-|-|TRBV4-3|TRBJ1-3
TGCGCCAGCAGCCTACTACGCCCTCCTATAGGGAGCTCTGGAAACACCATATATTTT
CASSLLRPPIGSSGNTIYF
>-|TRBD2|TRBV4-3|TRBJ2-1
TGCGCCAGCAGCCAAGTAACACTAGCGGGGATTCACAATGAGCAGTTCTTC
CASSQVTLAGIHNEQFF
>-|-|TRBV19|TRBJ2-3
TGTGCCAGTAGTATGTTGGCAGGACAACTACAGACAGATACGCAGTATTTT
CASSMLAGQLQTDTQYF
>few|-|TRBV14|TRBJ1-6
TGTGCCAGCAGCCGCGGCGGAGGGCTAAGCTCCTATAATTCACCCCTCCACTTT
CASSRGGGLSSYNSPLHF
>once|-|TRBV27|TRBJ2-3
TGTGCCAGCAGACCCTCAGGGGCGGTCACAGATACGCAGTATTTT
CASRPSGAVTDTQYF
>-|TRBD1|TRBV6-5|TRBJ1-2
TGTGCCAGCAGTACCCAGGGGGCGAGGTATGGCTACACCTTC
CASSTQGARYGYTF
>-|TRBD2|TRBV9|TRBJ2-3
TGTGCCAGCAGCGTTACTAGCGGTGCTAGCACAGATACGCAGTATTTT
CASSVTSGASTDTQYF
>-|-|TRBV28|TRBJ2-1
TGTGCCAGCAGTTTACTTGGGCCTAATGAGCAGTTCTTC
CASSLLGPNEQFF
>-|-|TRBV7-3|TRBJ1-1
TGTGCCAGCAGCTCCCCCCCCGACACTGAAGCTTTCTTT
CASSSPPDTEAFF
>-|TRBD1|TRBV5-4|TRBJ2-3
TGTGCCAGCAGTTTTCCGGGACAGGGGACAGATACGCAGTATTTT
CASSFPGQGTDTQYF
>-|-|TRBV15|TRBJ2-7
TGTGCCACCAGCAGAGATAGGAACAGCTTGACCTACGAGCAGTACTTC
CATSRDRNSLTYEQYF
>-|TRBD1|TRBV18|TRBJ1-4
TGTGCCAGCTCTGTCGGGACAGCGAATGAAAAACTGTTTTTT
CASSVGTANEKLFF
>-|TRBD1|TRBV14|TRBJ2-1
TGTGCCAGCAGCCAAGAAACGGACAGGGACTACAATGAGCAGTTCTTC
CASSQETDRDYNEQFF
>-|-|TRBV7-2|TRBJ2-7
TGTGCCAGCAGCTTAGATTCACTCAGGGGAGTCGAGCAGTACTTC
CASSLDSLRGVEQYF
>-|TRBD2|TRBV7-2|TRBJ2-7
TGTGCCAGCAGCTTAGGGGCCAGCGGGGGCTACGAGCAGTACTTC
CASSLGASGGYEQYF
>-|-|TRBV6-4|TRBJ2-3
TGTGCCAGCAGATTGGAGTATAGCACAGATACGCAGTATTTT
CASRLEYSTDTQYF
>once|-|TRBV6-2/TRBV6-3|TRBJ1-2
TGTGCCAGCAGTTACTCGAATCGAAGGACAGCTGGCTACACCTTC
CASSYSNRRTAGYTF
>-|-|TRBV12-3/TRBV12-4|TRBJ1-4
TGTGCCAGCAGTTATGCAGGGTATGAAAAACTGTTTTTT
CASSYAGYEKLFF
>-|TRBD1|TRBV6-5|TRBJ1-1
TGTGCCAGCAGTTACTCGCGACAGGGCGGCACTGAAGCTTTCTTT
CASSYSRQGGTEAFF
>-|-|TRBV9|TRBJ1-1
TGTGCCAGCAGCGTAGTCCCAGAAATGAACACTGAAGCTTTCTTT
CASSVVPEMNTEAFF
>once|TRBD1|TRBV4-1|TRBJ1-1
TGCGCCAGCAGCCAAACAGGGGTGAACACTGAAGCTTTCTTT
CASSQTGVNTEAFF
>-|-|TRBV5-6|TRBJ2-5
TGTGCCAGCAGCCGCGGTCGCGCGGAGACCCAGTACTTC
CASSRGRAETQYF
>-|-|TRBV5-1|TRBJ2-2
TGCGCCAGCAGCTTGACAAGCGCCACCGGGGAGCTGTTTTTT
CASSLTSATGELFF
>-|-|TRBV7-6|TRBJ2-1
TGTGCCAGCAGCCCCCGTCTTAATTCAGGGCCCAATGAGCAGTTCTTC
CASSPRLNSGPNEQFF
>once|-|TRBV5-1|TRBJ1-5
TGCGCCAGCAGCTTGGACCAGGATCAGCCCCAGCATTTT
CASSLDQDQPQHF
>-|-|TRBV6-5|TRBJ1-1
TGTGCCAGCAGTTATGAGCCGAATGTGAACACTGAAGCTTTCTTT
CASSYEPNVNTEAFF
>few|-|TRBV28|TRBJ1-5
TGTGCCAGCAGTTTAGCAGGGAATAGCAATCAGCCCCAGCATTTT
CASSLAGNSNQPQHF
>-|TRBD2|TRBV7-2|TRBJ2-7
TGTGCCAGCAGCCAGAGGACTAGCGGGCTTTACGAGCAGTACTTC
CASSQRTSGLYEQYF
>-|TRBD2|TRBV5-4|TRBJ2-1
TGTGCCAGCAGCTCAGTACTAGCGAATGAGCAGTTCTTC
CASSSVLANEQFF
>-|TRBD1|TRBV9|TRBJ1-5
TGTGCCAGCAGCGCCGGGACAGGGGGCTATCAGCCCCAGCATTTT
CASSAGTGGYQPQHF
>-|TRBD1|TRBV7-6|TRBJ2-7
TGTGCCAGCAGCACACTCGGGACAGGACCATACGAGCAGTACTTC
CASSTLGTGPYEQYF
>-|TRBD1|TRBV10-2|TRBJ1-5
TGCGCCAGCAGTGCGGACAGGGAAGCGGATCAGCCCCAGCATTTT
CASSADREADQPQHF